This entry lists 22 T cell receptor beta chains sequenced from one sample in a study of prognosis after radiotherapy for stage I lung cancer. TCR beta CDR3 amplification from genomic DNA was performed by two-round multiplex PCR. Specific primers for each TRBV and TRBJ gene were what first-round PCR used. MiXCR was run by TCRdb on the multiplex PCR reads, yielding one entry per CDR3 protein. The table includes approximately 28,000 distinct CDR3 sequences, 25% to 35% detected once. Sequencing used PBMCs, obtained before or after stereotactic body radiation therapy (not recorded which). The receptors originated from a donor over 45 with non-small cell lung cancer.

V and J are TRBV4-1 and TRBJ2-5; D is unclear. Germline loops: CDR1 MGHRA, CDR2 YSYEKL. Trimming removed 0 bases from V and 5 bases from J, with 16 bases in between. CDR3 length: 16 residues. This CDR3 reads CASSQDLSGVRETQYF. The CDR3 coding sequence is TGCGCCAGCAGCCAAGATCTCAGTGGGGTTAGGGAGACCCAGTACTTC.

The chain couples TRBV2 to TRBJ1-5; D is perhaps TRBD1 (5 bases). This CDR3 contains 13 residues. V shed 3 bases and J shed 9 bases, with 12 bases lying between them. The germline V gene encodes CDR1 SNHLY and CDR2 FYNNEI. This CDR3 is CASSEQGMGPQHF. CDR3 nucleotides: TGTGCCAGCAGTGAGCAGGGCATGGGGCCCCAGCATTTT.

This clonotype was seen repeatedly, ten times or more. The V gene is TRBV7-9, the J gene TRBJ2-1, with D maybe TRBD1 (6 bases). Germline CDR1 and CDR2: SEHNR and FQNEAQ (reference sequence). The germline V and J ends were trimmed by 5 bases and 0 bases, with 20 bases remaining between them. The CDR3 contains 18 residues. CDR3 bases: TGTGCCAGCAGCACACAACAACCAGGGGCTTTCTCCTACAATGAGCAGTTCTTC. Its protein product is CASSTQQPGAFSYNEQFF.

This clonotype has a count of ten or more. The rearrangement links TRBV27 to TRBJ2-4; no clear D. CDR3 size: 13 residues. The V end was cut by 7 bases, the J end by 6 bases, with 13 bases between. CDR1 and CDR2 (germline): MNHEY, SMNVEV (reference sequence). The CDR3 DNA is TGTGCCAGCATGAGCTGGGCAGCAAACATTCAGTACTTC. Encoded protein: CASMSWAANIQYF.

This clonotype was seen ten or more times. The chain has TRBV27 and TRBJ1-1, with D hard to call. Germline-derived CDR1 and CDR2 are MNHEY and SMNVEV (reference sequence). The CDR3 consists of 20 residues. Deletions cut 5 bases from V and 1 base from J, with 29 bases between. CDR3 sequence reads: CASSHKTPERQGWRNTEAFF. Here the CDR3 DNA reads TGTGCCAGCAGTCATAAGACCCCCGAAAGACAAGGATGGAGGAACACTGAAGCTTTCTTT.

The count of this clonotype is one. Since a far larger clone is one base different, this is likely a read error. The chain has TRBV5-6 and TRBJ2-3, with 9 nucleotides matching TRBD1. Germline CDR1 reads SGHDT; CDR2 reads YYEEEE. V shed 9 bases and J 4 bases; nucleotides not matched to a gene: 9. CDR3 size: 14 residues. The CDR3 protein is CANTGQGTADTQYF. The CDR3 region has the DNA TGTGCCAACACCGGACAGGGGACAGCAGATACGCAGTATTTT.

At least ten counts were recorded for this clonotype. This chain joins TRBV18 and TRBJ2-7; 11 bases line up with TRBD1. Germline trimming cut 5 bases from V and 5 bases from J; bases unmatched to any gene: 5. Germline CDR1 and CDR2: KGHSH and LQKENI. CDR3 length: 14 amino acids. In nucleotides, the CDR3 is TGTGCCAGCTCATCCCGGACAGGGGGCAACGAGCAGTACTTC. Protein: CASSSRTGGNEQYF.

This clonotype has at least ten counts. This chain connects TRBV2 to TRBJ1-1; D not certain. The CDR3 covers 13 residues. Per the germline V gene, CDR1 is SNHLY and CDR2 is FYNNEI. The V end lost 7 bases, the J end lost 4 bases, and 13 bases lay between the germline ends. CDR3 protein: CASIAQLRTEAFF. Written as DNA, the CDR3 is TGTGCCAGCATAGCCCAATTACGCACTGAAGCTTTCTTT.

Many counts were recorded for this clonotype. The J gene is TRBJ1-3, the V gene TRBV6-5; D uncertain. Per germline, CDR1 MNHEY and CDR2 SVGAGI. With 2 bases removed from V and 0 bases from J, the gap between germline ends came to 11 bases. The CDR3 has 16 amino acids. CDR3 sequence reads: CASSYTRLSSGNTIYF. The CDR3 DNA reads as TGTGCCAGCAGTTACACAAGACTGAGCTCTGGAAACACCATATATTTT.

In its sample, this clonotype was seen many times. CDR3 DNA sequence: TGTGCCAGCAGCTTCTCCAGGGGGGGAGGCAATCAGCCCCAGCATTTT. This sequence encodes CASSFSRGGGNQPQHF. The chain recombines TRBV11-2 with TRBJ1-5, with 7 bases identical to TRBD1. J lost 2 bases, V lost 3 bases, and 7 bases had no gene match. This CDR3 is built from 16 residues. CDR1 is SGHAT and CDR2 is FQNNGV in the germline V gene.

A remark on this clonotype: This likely reflects a read error, since a far larger clone is one base away. The chain recombines TRBV7-9 with TRBJ1-3; no clear D. This CDR3 has 14 amino acids. V dropped 5 bases and J dropped 6 bases, with 14 bases sitting between them. Germline CDR1 reads SEHNR; CDR2 reads FQNEAQ (reference sequence). The CDR3 is CASSGMSVVNTIYF. The CDR3 coding sequence is TGTGCCAGCAGCGGTATGAGCGTTGTAAACACCATATATTTT.

Concerning this clonotype itself: A far larger clone is a single base away, which makes a read error likely. The chain couples TRBV6-2 or TRBV6-3 to TRBJ2-1, with 7 bases identical to TRBD2. V lost 5 bases and J lost 4; bases outside the gene matches: 8. CDR1 and CDR2 (germline): MNHEY, SVGEGT. This CDR3 has 15 amino acids. CDR3 DNA sequence: TGTGCCAGCAGTGGAGCGGGACGAGGTTACAATGAGCAGTTCTTC. It codes for CASSGAGRGYNEQFF.

The chain carries TRBV6-9 and TRBJ1-1; 7 bases fit TRBD1. The junction had 12 bases not matched to a gene; V was cut back by 3 bases and J by 5 bases. The CDR3 spans 16 residues. Germline V gene sequence: CDR1 MNHGY, CDR2 SVAAGI. The CDR3 reads CASSYPWTGRGTEAFF. CDR3 nucleotide sequence: TGTGCCAGCAGTTACCCGTGGACAGGTCGAGGGACTGAAGCTTTCTTT.

With respect to this clonotype: This may be a read error: a much more frequent sequence differs by one nucleotide. The J gene is TRBJ1-1, the V gene TRBV20-1; D not certain. From germline, CDR1 is DFQATT and CDR2 SNEGSKA (reference sequence). The CDR3 covers 12 residues. CDR3 in DNA: TGCAGGGCAAGGGTTGCTCACACTGAAGCTTTCTTT. Translating it yields CRARVAHTEAFF.

Comments on this clonotype: A much more abundant neighbour one base away suggests this may be a read error. The chain employs TRBV7-2 and TRBJ2-5; the D call may be TRBD1 or TRBD2 (5 bases each). Germline V gene lookup returns CDR1 SGHTA and CDR2 FQGNSA. This CDR3 has 14 residues. The CDR3 DNA follows: TGTGCCAGCAGCTTAGGTGGGACGAAAGATACCCAGTACTTC. It specifies CASSLGGTKDTQYF. The variable domain in full, completed from reference TRBV7-2 and TRBJ2-5, reads GAGVSQSPSNKVTEKGKDVELRCDPISGHTALYWYRQSLGQGLEFLIYFQGNSAPDKSGLPSDRFSAERTGGSVSTLTIQRTQQEDSAVYLCASSLGGTKDTQYFGPGTRLLVL.

This clonotype was found many times. V usage is TRBV19 and J usage is TRBJ2-1; weak D call: TRBD1 (6 bases). Germline CDR1 and CDR2: LNHDA and SQIVND (reference sequence). The CDR3 length is 13 residues. Trimming removed 6 bases at V and 11 bases at J, with 17 bases between. CDR3 nucleotides: TGTGCCAGTAGCCCGGCAGGGGAACCCCAGCAGTTCTTC. This encodes CASSPAGEPQQFF.

This clonotype was counted many times. A much larger clone is a single base away; this may be a read error. This rearrangement joins TRBV28 to TRBJ1-2; D gene unclear. Germline V gene lookup returns CDR1 MDHEN and CDR2 SYDVKM. This CDR3 has 18 residues. Trimming left V 5 bases short and J 2 bases short, with 24 bases between. CDR3 sequence: CASSPPQVRRHRNYGYTF. The CDR3 DNA reads TGTGCCAGCAGTCCGCCTCAGGTAAGACGACACCGAAACTATGGCTACACCTTC.

This chain connects TRBV28 to TRBJ1-1, with a possible D match to TRBD1 (5 bases). With 5 bases removed from V and 0 bases from J, the gap between germline ends came to 13 bases. Germline V gene sequence: CDR1 MDHEN, CDR2 SYDVKM. This CDR3 comprises 15 residues. The CDR3, as DNA: TGTGCCAGCAGTACTCCGACAGTCATGAACACTGAAGCTTTCTTT. Residues: CASSTPTVMNTEAFF.

This chain uses TRBV5-6 with TRBJ1-1; a possible D gene is TRBD1 (6 bases). Germline CDR1 is SGHDT and CDR2 is YYEEEE. V dropped 3 bases and J dropped 3 bases, with 12 bases sitting between them. The CDR3 extends over 14 amino acids. The CDR3 loop is CASSSYYRDTEAFF. CDR3 sequence (DNA): TGTGCCAGCAGCTCTTACTACAGGGACACTGAAGCTTTCTTT. The whole variable domain, remainder taken from reference TRBV5-6 and TRBJ1-1, is DAGVTQSPTHLIKTRGQQVTLRCSPKSGHDTVSWYQQALGQGPQFIFQYYEEEERQRGNFPDRFSGHQFPNYSSELNVNALLLGDSALYLCASSSYYRDTEAFFGQGTRLTVV.

Of note for this clonotype: It differs at one base from a far larger clone, so likely a read error. This chain links TRBV6-1 with TRBJ1-1; 8 bases agree with TRBD1. V dropped 5 bases and J dropped 8; count of bases not matched to a gene: 7. Germline-derived CDR1 and CDR2 are MNHNS and SASEGT. This CDR3 has 13 amino acids. CDR3 sequence reads: CASSPGGSSEAFF. CDR3 coding DNA: TGTGCCAGCAGTCCAGGGGGCTCTTCCGAAGCTTTCTTT.

By frequency in the sample, this clonotype is medium-sized (0.01 to 0.1%). This rearrangement joins TRBV12-3 or TRBV12-4 to TRBJ2-2; 12 bases are a match to TRBD2. This CDR3 region has 15 residues. V was pared by 5 bases and J by 3 bases, with 1 base of the junction left unmatched. CDR3: CASSPSGRDTGELFF. The DNA for the CDR3 is TGTGCCAGCAGTCCTAGCGGGAGGGACACCGGGGAGCTGTTTTTT.

The chain combines TRBV7-9 with TRBJ2-1, with TRBD2 identical over 9 bases. The CDR3 is 15 residues long. In germline, CDR1 is SEHNR, CDR2 FQNEAQ (reference sequence). V was pared by 5 bases and J by 3 bases, with 5 bases of the junction left unmatched. The CDR3 region is CASSPPSGIYNEQFF. CDR3 DNA: TGTGCCAGCAGCCCTCCTAGCGGGATCTACAATGAGCAGTTCTTC.